The clone carrying this T cell receptor beta chain appeared once. The target antigen is unknown. The entry originates in a study of CD8+CD57+ T cells in acquired aplastic anemia. Study background: Roughly 3.1 ug was the average amount of DNA from sorted CD4+ and CD8+ cells.

Germline-derived CDR1 and CDR2 are LNHDA and SQIVND (reference sequence). The CDR3 is 16 amino acids. V trimming: 5 bases; J trimming: 8 bases; junction bases outside the gene matches: 10. Genomic DNA served as template for TCR beta VDJ and CDR3 profiling. TCRdb independently ran MiXCR on the reads; one entry per CDR3 protein. This table has around 200,000 distinct CDR3 sequences, about 60% appearing once. Sequencing was done on patients that had shown CD8+CD57+ cell expansion by flow cytometry. As a group, the patients uniformly had severe acquired aplastic anemia. Study-wide points: A set of about 28 CD8+ CDR3 sequences was shared between patients and controls, and these sequences appeared highly expressed in patients. CD8+ Simpson's diversity did not differ significantly between patients and controls.

V and J are TRBV19 and TRBJ2-1, with 12 bases that match TRBD1. The origin of this receptor is a human donor with aplastic anemia. Sequenced: sorted CD4+, CD8+, or CD8+CD57+ T cells (not recorded which) from PBMCs. The CDR3 region is CASSLPPGQGADEQFF. Written as DNA, the CDR3 is TGTGCCAGTAGTCTACCGCCGGGACAGGGGGCAGATGAGCAGTTCTTC.